The next 10 T cell receptor delta chains were all read from a single sample in a study of γδ T cells in repeated Plasmodium falciparum infection. TCRdb re-processed the multiplex PCR reads using CATT. The sample lists approximately 90,000 delta-chain clones, less than 1% occurring once. Bulk repertoires came from Vgamma9/Vdelta2+ or Vdelta2-negative gammadelta T cells flow-sorted from PBMC. Sequencing input: gamma-delta T cells from blood. These receptors were taken from a pool of human donors (malaria-infected and uninfected, not separated).

In this sample, this clone turned up a few times. This likely reflects a read error, since a far larger clone is one base away. Different DNA sequences within this sample yield the same CDR3. This chain uses TRDV1 with TRDJ1, with no clear D. The J gene is absent in TCRdb and was assigned here via DNA matching to germline. Germline loops: CDR1 TSWWSYY, CDR2 QGS. The V and J ends lost 1 base and 0 bases respectively, with 21 bases between them. The CDR3 has 19 amino acids. The CDR3 DNA reads TGTGCTCTTGGGGAACCATCCCGCCCGTATTCATGGTACACCGATAAACTCATCTTT. This gives the protein CALGEPSRPYSWYTDKLIF.

This clone was seen a few times. A far larger clone is a single base away, which makes a read error likely. Other DNA variants within this sample encode the same CDR3. CDR3 nucleotide sequence: TGCGCTCTTGGGGAATCTACGCAGTACTGGGGAGTGTACACCGATAAACTCATCTTT. Translating it yields CALGESTQYWGVYTDKLIF. The rearrangement joins TRDV1 to TRDJ1; the match to TRDD3 covers 7 bases. The J gene is not listed in TCRdb, so it was assigned here from a DNA match to germline. Germline CDR1 is TSWWSYY and CDR2 is QGS. This CDR3 contains 19 residues.

The table lists this clone with many counts. The amino acid sequence in TCRdb belongs to a much larger clone and departs from this DNA's translation at residue 16, likely a sequencing read error; the sequence shown is translated from the DNA. The chain recombines TRDV1 with TRDJ1, with TRDD3 identical over 9 bases. No J segment appears in TCRdb, so it was assigned here by matching the sequence to germline. Germline loops: CDR1 TSWWSYY, CDR2 QGS. This CDR3 contains 20 residues. DNA for the CDR3: TGTGCTCTTGGGGGGAGGGGTTCTTTCTGGGGGATTCATTACACCGGTAAACTCATCTTT. It encodes CALGGRGSFWGIHYTGKLIF.

Regarding this clone: The protein that TCRdb holds for this DNA derives from a much larger clone and differs from the translated DNA at residue 18, which likely indicates a read error; the protein shown here is translated from the DNA. The V gene call is TRDV1, and the J gene call is absent; TRDD3, the table's D call, lacks a check against the DNA. CDR3 length: 20 amino acids. The germline V gene has CDR1 TSWWSYY and CDR2 QGS. DNA of the CDR3: TGTGCTCTTGGGGATCTCATTTCGTACTGGGGGATACGGCACACCGATAAACCCATCTTT. Encoded protein: CALGDLISYWGIRHTDKPIF.

This clone has only a few counts. TCRdb lists the protein of a much larger clone for this DNA, which differs at residue 5, so this is likely a read error; the protein given here is translated from the DNA itself. The chain employs TRDV2 and TRDJ1; the match to TRDD3 covers 9 bases. The J gene is absent in TCRdb and was assigned here via DNA matching to germline. The V gene end was trimmed by 3 bases and the J gene end by 0 bases; junction bases not matched to a gene: 10. The CDR3 has 17 residues. Germline V CDR1 and CDR2: GEAIGNYY, EKD. CDR3 loop: CACDARGIHGNTDKLIF. The CDR3 bases are TGTGCCTGTGACGCCCGGGGGATACATGGAAACACCGATAAACTCATCTTT.

This clone was seen only a few times. The TCRdb protein, from a much larger clone, departs from this DNA's translation at residue 9, likely by read error; the protein shown derives from the DNA. V and J are TRDV2 and TRDJ1; 7 nucleotides match TRDD3. The J gene was not available in TCRdb and was assigned here by matching the DNA to germline segments. CDR1 and CDR2 from the germline V gene are GEAIGNYY and EKD. This CDR3 spans 18 amino acids. Trimming removed 1 base from V and 0 bases from J; junction bases left unmatched: 13. CDR3 region: CACDTVLGRARYTDKLIF. For the CDR3, the DNA is TGTGCCTGTGACACAGTACTGGGGAGGGCCCGGTACACCGATAAACTCATCTTT.

Concerning this clone: The translation of this DNA and the TCRdb protein of a much larger clone differ at residue 2, probably owing to a read error; the protein shown here is translated from the DNA. V is TRDV3 and J is TRDJ1, with 11 bases fitting TRDD3. Per germline, CDR1 TVYSNPD and CDR2 GDNSRS (reference sequence). The CDR3 contains 24 residues. CDR3 residues: CSFSVQDWGIYHSATVFYTDKLIF. The DNA for the CDR3 is TGTTCCTTTTCAGTTCAAGACTGGGGGATATACCACTCCGCTACAGTATTCTACACCGATAAACTCATCTTT.

This clone was seen many times. For this DNA, TCRdb reports the protein of a much larger clone, which diverges at residue 13, most likely from a read error; the protein presented here is translated directly from the DNA. V and J are TRDV2 and TRDJ1; 13 bases are a match to TRDD3. TCRdb does not report a J gene; here it was assigned by matching the DNA to germline references. Germline values: CDR1 GEAIGNYY, CDR2 EKD. The CDR3 loop spans 16 amino acids. The CDR3 DNA reads TGTGCCTGTGACACCGTTACTGGGGGATACGCCGATAGACTCATCTTT. Translation gives CACDTVTGGYADRLIF.

This clone is medium-sized. Other DNA sequences in this sample translate to the same CDR3. This sequence joins TRDV1 and TRDJ1; 10 nucleotides line up with TRDD3. The CDR3 runs 19 residues. Germline-derived CDR1 and CDR2 are TSWWSYY and QGS. J was trimmed by 6 bases and V by 0 bases; bases with no gene match: 16. CDR3 residues: CALGELRSPLLGDPHKLIF. In DNA, the CDR3 is TGTGCTCTTGGGGAACTCAGGTCTCCCTTACTGGGGGATCCCCATAAACTCATCTTT.

About this clone: This DNA's translation and the protein TCRdb lists, from a much larger clone, do not match at residue 5, likely due to a read error; the protein shown is translated from the DNA. The DNA of the CDR3 is TGTGCCTGTGACGCCGTACTGGGGGACCCTAATTCGGAATACACCGATAAACTCATCTTT. Amino acid sequence: CACDAVLGDPNSEYTDKLIF. V gene TRDV2 combines with J gene TRDJ1; 9 bases match TRDD3. No J gene was available from TCRdb, and it was assigned here by a germline match of the DNA. This CDR3 is built from 20 residues. Germline CDR1 GEAIGNYY, CDR2 EKD. V lost 3 bases and J lost 0; bases outside the gene matches: 19.